These 7 T cell receptor beta chains were all obtained from the same sample, sequenced in a study of T cell clusters in autoimmune cytopenias. Tens of thousands of genome equivalents of blood DNA were amplified for TRB. TRB was amplified by touch-down multiplex PCR, primer pools A and B combined. TCRdb reanalyzed the multiplex PCR reads, giving one entry per CDR3 protein sequence and no DNA. The specimen's table records around 8,000 distinct CDR3 sequences. Sequenced input: peripheral blood. The receptors stem from a human donor with an autoimmune cytopenia or autoimmune hepatitis (not recorded which).

The chain combines TRBV6-1 with TRBJ2-1; absent DNA, TCRdb's TRBD2 call cannot be checked. Germline values: CDR1 MNHNS, CDR2 SASEGT. CDR3 length: 15 amino acids. This chain's CDR3 is CASSMTSGNYNEQFF.

Here the CDR3 reads CASSLDWDTELFF. The chain employs TRBV5-6 and TRBJ2-2; TCRdb names TRBD1, which stays unverified in the absence of DNA. The CDR3 is 13 residues long. Germline CDR1 is SGHDT and CDR2 is YYEEEE.

This chain uses TRBV19 with TRBJ2-7. Germline V gene sequence: CDR1 LNHDA, CDR2 SQIVND (reference sequence). The CDR3 has 14 amino acids. The CDR3 loop reads CASSFRQGFYEQYF.

This clonotype is labeled medium-sized based on frequency. V gene TRBV15 combines with J gene TRBJ2-3; absent DNA, TCRdb's TRBD2 call cannot be checked. CDR1 is LNHNV and CDR2 is YYDKDF in the germline V gene (reference sequence). The CDR3 runs 15 residues. The CDR3 region is CATRIAGERTDTQYF.

The rearrangement links TRBV6-1 to TRBJ2-1. Looked up from germline, CDR1 is MNHNS and CDR2 is SASEGT. The CDR3 runs 12 residues. The CDR3 loop reads CASSATWDEQFF.

The rearrangement joins TRBV29-1 to TRBJ1-1. Germline V lookup: CDR1 SQVTM, CDR2 ANQGSEA. CDR3 length: 14 residues. The CDR3 here is CSVDRGRAGTEAFF.

The V call is TRBV28, the J call TRBJ2-7. The CDR3 covers 14 residues. The germline CDR1 and CDR2 sequences are MDHEN and SYDVKM. CDR3 region: CASSFRNTAYEQYF.